What follows is one T cell receptor beta chain and its context. This receptor's antigen is unknown. No base quality values were provided; no much bigger clone lies one nucleotide off. The sample is drawn from a study of blood T cell repertoires in COVID-19 (dated by TCRdb to the early 2020s). Looking at the study overall: Samples from collaborators originated in the United States, Italy and Spain and spanned both the acute and convalescent phases of COVID-19. HLA class I and class II types, where available, came from metadata supplied by the sample provider rather than from assay-based typing. Sample metadata almost always included a de-identified subject ID, COVID-19 status, age in years and sex. The dataset comprised deeply sampled blood TCRbeta repertoires from subjects exposed to, actively infected with, or recovered from COVID-19. The material from the prospective study consisted of cDNA or gDNA derived from T cells, B-cell-depleted T cells, or PBMCs. The samples were drawn from two sources: the first 160 participants of the ongoing ImmuneRACE study, and fewer than 1,500 subjects contributed by 6 global collaborators. The repertoires were released in a freely available public database intended as a resource for research on the immune response to SARS-CoV-2.

Findings and caveats that apply to the study as a whole: Clinical and demographic metadata were provided uncurated, with the amount varying by source and participant.

TCRbeta CDR3 regions were amplified from genomic DNA using the immunoSEQ Assay, a bias-controlled multiplex PCR. The study's own analysis went as follows. Nucleated cell counts per sample were estimated from amplification of reference gene primers within the assay. To quantify the absolute abundance of each unique TCRbeta CDR3 rearrangement, sequence reads were collapsed and filtered. Productive Simpson clonality was computed per sample as the square root of Simpson's diversity index over productive rearrangements. Not all clones reach the TCRdb copy of this immuneACCESS table, which keeps in-frame sequences only. Checked studies attribute under half of the gap to unresolved V genes and leave the rest unexplained. Clonal size and the V and J genes are those of that table, whereas D and trimming came from the DNA. The sample table lists some 200,000 clones, about 85% of them with a count of one. About 12% of the sample belongs to the ten largest clones.

Another Seattle source contributed samples from volunteer blood donors who had recovered from COVID-19. Collaborating institutions collected whole blood in K2EDTA tubes following their own protocols. For TCRbeta analysis, collaborator samples were shipped as frozen whole blood, as isolated PBMCs, or as DNA extracted from either sample type. The clonotype comes from a woman aged 18 to 35 who had recovered from COVID-19. Sample: peripheral blood.

The CDR3 in this case is CASSYGGRRTNTGELFF. The bases are TGTGCCAGCAGTTACGGCGGGAGGAGGACGAACACCGGGGAGCTGTTTTTT. Recombination linked TRBV6-2 or TRBV6-3 to TRBJ2-2, with TRBD2 matching 8 junction bases. CDR1 and CDR2, looked up from the germline V gene, are MNHEY and SVGEGT. Compared with germline, V lacks 2 bases and J lacks 0 bases; bases without a gene match: 5. The CDR3 contains 17 residues, cysteine and phenylalanine counted. CDR3 DNA is the only sequence kept; it has 51 bases, read in frame from the first base.